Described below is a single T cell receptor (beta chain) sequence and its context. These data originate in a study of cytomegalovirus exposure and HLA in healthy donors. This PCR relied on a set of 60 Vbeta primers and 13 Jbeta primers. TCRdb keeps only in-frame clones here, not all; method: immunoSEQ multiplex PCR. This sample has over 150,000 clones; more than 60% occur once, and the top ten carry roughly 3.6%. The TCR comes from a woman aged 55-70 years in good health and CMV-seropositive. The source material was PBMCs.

CDR3 in DNA: TGTGCCAGCAGCCAGGTTTCGTCTGGGGCTTTCTTT. Residues: CASSQVSSGAFF. This chain uses TRBV6-1 with TRBJ1-1; D is undetermined. Trimming shortened V by 6 bases and J by 11 bases, and 16 bases separated the two germline ends. The CDR3 totals 12 residues. Germline values: CDR1 MNHNS, CDR2 SASEGT.